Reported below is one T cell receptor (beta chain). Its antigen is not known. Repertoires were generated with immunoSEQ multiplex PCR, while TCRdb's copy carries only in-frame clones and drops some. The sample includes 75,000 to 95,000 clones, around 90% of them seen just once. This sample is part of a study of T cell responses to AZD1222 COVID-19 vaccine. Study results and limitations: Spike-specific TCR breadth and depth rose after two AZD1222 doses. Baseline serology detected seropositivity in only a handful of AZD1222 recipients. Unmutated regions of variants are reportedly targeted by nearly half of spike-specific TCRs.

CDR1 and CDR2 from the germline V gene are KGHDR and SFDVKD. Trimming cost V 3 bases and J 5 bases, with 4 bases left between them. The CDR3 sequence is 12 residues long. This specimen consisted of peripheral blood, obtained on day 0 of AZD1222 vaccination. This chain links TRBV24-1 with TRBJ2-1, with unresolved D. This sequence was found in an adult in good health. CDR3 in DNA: TGTGCCACCAGTGATGATGACAATGAGCAGTTCTTC. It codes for CATSDDDNEQFF.